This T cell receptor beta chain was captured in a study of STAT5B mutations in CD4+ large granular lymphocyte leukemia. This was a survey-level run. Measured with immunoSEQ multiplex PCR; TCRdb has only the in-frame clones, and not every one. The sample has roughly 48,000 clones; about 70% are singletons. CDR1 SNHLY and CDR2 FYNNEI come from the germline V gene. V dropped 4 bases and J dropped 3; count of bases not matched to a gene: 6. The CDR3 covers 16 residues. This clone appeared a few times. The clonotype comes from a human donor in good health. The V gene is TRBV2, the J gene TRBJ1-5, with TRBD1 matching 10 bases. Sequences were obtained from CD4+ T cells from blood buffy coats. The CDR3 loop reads CASSGTGQGNNQPQHF. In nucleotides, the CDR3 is TGTGCCAGCAGTGGGACGGGACAGGGGAACAATCAGCCCCAGCATTTT.